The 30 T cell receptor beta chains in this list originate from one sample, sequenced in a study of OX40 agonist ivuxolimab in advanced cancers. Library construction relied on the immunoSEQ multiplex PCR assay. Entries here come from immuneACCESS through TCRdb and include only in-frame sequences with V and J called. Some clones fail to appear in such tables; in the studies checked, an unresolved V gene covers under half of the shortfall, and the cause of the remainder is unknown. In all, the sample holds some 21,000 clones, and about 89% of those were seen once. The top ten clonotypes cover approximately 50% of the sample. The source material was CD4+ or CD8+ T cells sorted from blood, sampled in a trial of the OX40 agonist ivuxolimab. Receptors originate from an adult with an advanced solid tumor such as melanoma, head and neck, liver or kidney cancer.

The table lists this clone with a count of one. This CDR3 is CASSTTTENQETQYF. CDR3 DNA: TGTGCCAGCAGCACGACCACGGAGAACCAAGAGACCCAGTACTTC. V usage is TRBV7-9 and J usage is TRBJ2-5; D remains unclear. The CDR3 runs to 15 residues. CDR1 and CDR2 (germline): SEHNR, FQNEAQ (reference sequence). Trimming shortened V by 5 bases and J by 0 bases, and 13 bases separated the two germline ends.

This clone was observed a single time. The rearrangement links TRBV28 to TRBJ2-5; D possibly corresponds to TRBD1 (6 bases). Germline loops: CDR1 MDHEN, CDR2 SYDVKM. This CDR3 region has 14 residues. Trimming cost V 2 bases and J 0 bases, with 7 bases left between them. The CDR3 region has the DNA TGTGCCAGCAGTTTAGGACAGTACCAAGAGACCCAGTACTTC. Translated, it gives CASSLGQYQETQYF.

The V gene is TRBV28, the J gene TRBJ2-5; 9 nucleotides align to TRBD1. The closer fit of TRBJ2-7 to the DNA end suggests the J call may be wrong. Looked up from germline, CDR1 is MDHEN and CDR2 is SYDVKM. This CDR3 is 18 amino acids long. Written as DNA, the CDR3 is TGTGCCAGCAGCAGCGGGAACAGGGGGCGAGGAAATTACTACGAGCAGTACTTC. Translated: CASSSGNRGRGNYYEQYF.

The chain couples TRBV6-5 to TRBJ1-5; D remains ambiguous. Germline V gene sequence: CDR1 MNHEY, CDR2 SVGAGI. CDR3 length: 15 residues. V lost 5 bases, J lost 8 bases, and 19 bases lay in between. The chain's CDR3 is CASSPLPGPGKPQHF. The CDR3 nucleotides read TGTGCCAGCAGTCCTCTTCCAGGCCCCGGGAAGCCCCAGCATTTT.

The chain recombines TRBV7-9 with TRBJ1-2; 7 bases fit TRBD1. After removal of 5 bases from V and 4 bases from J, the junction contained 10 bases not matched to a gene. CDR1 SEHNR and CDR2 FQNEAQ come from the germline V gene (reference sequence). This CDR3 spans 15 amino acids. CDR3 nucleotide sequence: TGTGCCAGCAGCCAAAATACAGGGGAGGGCTATGGCTACACCTTC. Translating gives CASSQNTGEGYGYTF. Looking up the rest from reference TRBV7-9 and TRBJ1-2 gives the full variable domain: DTGVSQNPRHKITKRGQNVTFRCDPISEHNRLYWYRQTLGQGPEFLTYFQNEAQLEKSRLLSDRFSAERPKGSFSTLEIQRTEQGDSAMYLCASSQNTGEGYGYTFGSGTRLTVV.

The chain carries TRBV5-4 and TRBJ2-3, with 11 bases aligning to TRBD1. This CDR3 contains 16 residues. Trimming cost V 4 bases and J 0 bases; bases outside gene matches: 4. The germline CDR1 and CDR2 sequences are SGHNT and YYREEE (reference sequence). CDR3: CASSPGTGGSTDTQYF. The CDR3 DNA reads TGTGCCAGCAGCCCGGGGACAGGGGGAAGCACAGATACGCAGTATTTT.

CDR3 bases: TGTGCCAGCAGCTTCCGGACAGGGAATAACACTGAAGCTTTCTTT. Amino acids: CASSFRTGNNTEAFF. The chain joins TRBV21-1 to TRBJ1-1; no check of the table's D call, TRBD1, against the DNA was made. TRBV21-1 is a listed pseudogene. The CDR3 spans 15 residues.

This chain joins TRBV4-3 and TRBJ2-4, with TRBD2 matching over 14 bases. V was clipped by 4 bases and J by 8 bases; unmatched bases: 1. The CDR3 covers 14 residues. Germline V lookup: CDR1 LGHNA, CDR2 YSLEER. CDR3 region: CASSPGLAGDIQYF. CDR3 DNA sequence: TGCGCCAGCAGCCCGGGACTAGCGGGAGACATTCAGTACTTC.

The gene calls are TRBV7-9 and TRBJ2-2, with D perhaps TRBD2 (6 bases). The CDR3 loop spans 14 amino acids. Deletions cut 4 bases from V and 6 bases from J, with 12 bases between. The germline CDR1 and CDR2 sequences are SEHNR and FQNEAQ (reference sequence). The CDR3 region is CASSWGDLAGELFF. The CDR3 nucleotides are TGTGCCAGCAGCTGGGGGGATCTTGCCGGGGAGCTGTTTTTT. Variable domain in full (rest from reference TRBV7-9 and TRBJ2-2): DTGVSQNPRHKITKRGQNVTFRCDPISEHNRLYWYRQTLGQGPEFLTYFQNEAQLEKSRLLSDRFSAERPKGSFSTLEIQRTEQGDSAMYLCASSWGDLAGELFFGEGSRLTVL.

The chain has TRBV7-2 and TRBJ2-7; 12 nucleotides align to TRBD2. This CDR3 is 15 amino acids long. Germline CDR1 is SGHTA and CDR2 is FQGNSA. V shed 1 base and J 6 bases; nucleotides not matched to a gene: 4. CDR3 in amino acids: CASSLGLAGVFEQYF. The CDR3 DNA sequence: TGTGCCAGCAGCTTAGGACTAGCGGGAGTCTTCGAGCAGTACTTC. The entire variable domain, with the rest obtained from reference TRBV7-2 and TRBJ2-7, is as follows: GAGVSQSPSNKVTEKGKDVELRCDPISGHTALYWYRQSLGQGLEFLIYFQGNSAPDKSGLPSDRFSAERTGGSVSTLTIQRTQQEDSAVYLCASSLGLAGVFEQYFGPGTRLTVT.

CDR3 bases: TGTGCCAGCATGTTCGGCACACCGAACACTGAAGCTTTCTTT. Its protein is CASMFGTPNTEAFF. The chain carries TRBV6-5 and TRBJ1-1; no clear D. This CDR3 is 14 amino acids long. CDR1 and CDR2 from the germline V gene are MNHEY and SVGAGI. V was cut by 7 bases and J by 1 base, with 13 bases left in between.

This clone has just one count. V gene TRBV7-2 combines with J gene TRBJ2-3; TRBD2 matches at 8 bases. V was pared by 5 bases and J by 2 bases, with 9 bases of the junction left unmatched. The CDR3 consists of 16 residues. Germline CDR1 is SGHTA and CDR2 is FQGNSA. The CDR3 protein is CASSVGLGRITDTQYF. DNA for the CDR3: TGTGCCAGCAGCGTGGGACTAGGAAGGATCACAGATACGCAGTATTTT.

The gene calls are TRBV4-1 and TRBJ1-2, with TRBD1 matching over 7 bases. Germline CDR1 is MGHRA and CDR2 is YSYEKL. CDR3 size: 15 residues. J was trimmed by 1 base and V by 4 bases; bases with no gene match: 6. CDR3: CASSPGQDFNYGYTF. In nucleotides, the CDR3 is TGCGCCAGCAGCCCTGGACAGGATTTTAACTATGGCTACACCTTC.

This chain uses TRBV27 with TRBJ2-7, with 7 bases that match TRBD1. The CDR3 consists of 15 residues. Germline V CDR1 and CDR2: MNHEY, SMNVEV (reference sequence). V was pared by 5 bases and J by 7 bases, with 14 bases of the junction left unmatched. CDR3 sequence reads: CASSLPGQLLREQYF. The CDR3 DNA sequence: TGTGCCAGCAGTCTTCCGGGACAGTTGCTACGAGAGCAGTACTTC.

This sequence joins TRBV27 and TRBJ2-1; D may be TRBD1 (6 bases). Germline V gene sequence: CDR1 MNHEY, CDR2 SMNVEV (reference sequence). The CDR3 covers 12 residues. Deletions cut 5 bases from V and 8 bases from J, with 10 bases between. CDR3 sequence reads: CASSIQGYEQFF. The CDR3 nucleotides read TGTGCCAGCAGTATACAGGGTTATGAGCAGTTCTTC.

This chain's CDR3 is CASSLWGSGPTQYF. In DNA, the CDR3 is TGTGCCAGCAGTTTATGGGGCTCAGGTCCTACGCAGTATTTT. The chain has TRBV27 and TRBJ2-3, with D perhaps TRBD1 (5 bases). CDR3 length: 14 amino acids. V lost 1 base to trimming and J lost 8 bases, with 13 bases between them. Germline CDR1 reads MNHEY; CDR2 reads SMNVEV (reference sequence).

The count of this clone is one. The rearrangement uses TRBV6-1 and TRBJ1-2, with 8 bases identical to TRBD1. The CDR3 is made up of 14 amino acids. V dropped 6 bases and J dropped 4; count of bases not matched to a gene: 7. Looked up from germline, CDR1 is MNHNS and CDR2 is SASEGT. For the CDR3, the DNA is TGTGCCAGCAGGGAGACAGGGGACCTCTATGGCTACACCTTC. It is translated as CASRETGDLYGYTF.

The chain's CDR3 is CASSIYPSSTDTQYF. The CDR3 DNA is TGTGCCAGTAGTATTTACCCGTCTAGCACAGATACGCAGTATTTT. The chain uses TRBV19 and TRBJ2-3; D gene ambiguous. The V gene's germline CDR1 is LNHDA and CDR2 SQIVND (reference sequence). The ends were cut back, 3 bases at V and 0 bases at J, with 10 bases in the middle. The CDR3 extends over 15 amino acids.

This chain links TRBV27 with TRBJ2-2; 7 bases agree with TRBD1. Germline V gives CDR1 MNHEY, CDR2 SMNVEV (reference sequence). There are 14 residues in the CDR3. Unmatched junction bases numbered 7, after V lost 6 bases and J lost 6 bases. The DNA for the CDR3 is TGTGCCAGCAGACCGGGACAGATGGCCGGGGAGCTGTTTTTT. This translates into CASRPGQMAGELFF.

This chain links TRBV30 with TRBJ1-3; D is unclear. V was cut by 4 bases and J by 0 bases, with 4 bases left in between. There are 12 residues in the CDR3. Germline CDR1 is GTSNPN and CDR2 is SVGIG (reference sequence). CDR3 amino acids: CAWTGSGNTIYF. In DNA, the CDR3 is TGTGCCTGGACGGGCTCTGGAAACACCATATATTTT.

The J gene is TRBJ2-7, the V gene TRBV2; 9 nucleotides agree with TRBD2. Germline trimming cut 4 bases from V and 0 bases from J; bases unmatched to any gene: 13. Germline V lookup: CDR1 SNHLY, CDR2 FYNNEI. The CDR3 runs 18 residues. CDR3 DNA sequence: TGTGCCAGCAGTGTCCTGGCGGGAGGGCCGAGGAGCTCCTACGAGCAGTACTTC. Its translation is CASSVLAGGPRSSYEQYF. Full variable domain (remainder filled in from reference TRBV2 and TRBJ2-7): EPEVTQTPSHQVTQMGQEVILRCVPISNHLYFYWYRQILGQKVEFLVSFYNNEISEKSEIFDDQFSVERPDGSNFTLKIRSTKLEDSAMYFCASSVLAGGPRSSYEQYFGPGTRLTVT.

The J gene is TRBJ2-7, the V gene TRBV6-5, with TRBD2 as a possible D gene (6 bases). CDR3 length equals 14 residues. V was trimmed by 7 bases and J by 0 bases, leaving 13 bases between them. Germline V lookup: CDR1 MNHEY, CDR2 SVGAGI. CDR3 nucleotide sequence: TGTGCCAGCATGGAGGGGCGGTTCTCCTACGAGCAGTACTTC. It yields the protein CASMEGRFSYEQYF.

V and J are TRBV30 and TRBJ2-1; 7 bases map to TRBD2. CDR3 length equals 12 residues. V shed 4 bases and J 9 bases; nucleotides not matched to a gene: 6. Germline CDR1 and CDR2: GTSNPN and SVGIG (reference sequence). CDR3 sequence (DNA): TGTGCCTGGAAGGTATCGGGGGGTGAGCAGTTCTTC. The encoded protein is CAWKVSGGEQFF.

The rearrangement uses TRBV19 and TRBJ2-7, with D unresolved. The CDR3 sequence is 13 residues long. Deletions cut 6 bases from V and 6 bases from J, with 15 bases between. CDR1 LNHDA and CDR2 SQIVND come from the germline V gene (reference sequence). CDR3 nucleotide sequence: TGTGCCAGTAGCCTGGGAAGCTCGTCCGAGCAGTACTTC. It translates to CASSLGSSSEQYF.

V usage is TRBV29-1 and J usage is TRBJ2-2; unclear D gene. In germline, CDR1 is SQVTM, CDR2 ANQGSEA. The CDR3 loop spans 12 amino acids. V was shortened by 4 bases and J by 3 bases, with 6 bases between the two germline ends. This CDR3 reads CSVVDHTGELFF. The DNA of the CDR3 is TGCAGCGTTGTTGACCACACCGGGGAGCTGTTTTTT.

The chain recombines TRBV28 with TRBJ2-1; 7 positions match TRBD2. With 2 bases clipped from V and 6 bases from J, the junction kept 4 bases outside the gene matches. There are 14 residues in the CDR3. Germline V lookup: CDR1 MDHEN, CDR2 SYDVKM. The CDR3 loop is CASSLRLAVNEQFF. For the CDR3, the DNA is TGTGCCAGCAGTTTAAGGCTAGCGGTCAATGAGCAGTTCTTC.

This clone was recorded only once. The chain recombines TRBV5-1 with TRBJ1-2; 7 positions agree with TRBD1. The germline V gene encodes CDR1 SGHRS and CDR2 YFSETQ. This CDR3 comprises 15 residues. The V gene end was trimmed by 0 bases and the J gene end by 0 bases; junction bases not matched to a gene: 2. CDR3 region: CASSLGQGANYGYTF. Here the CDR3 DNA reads TGCGCCAGCAGCTTGGGGCAGGGGGCTAACTATGGCTACACCTTC.

CDR3 protein: CASREFQGTQPQHF. Here the CDR3 DNA reads TGTGCCAGCAGAGAATTCCAGGGGACTCAGCCCCAGCATTTT. J is TRBJ1-5 and V is TRBV28; TRBD1 is a possible D gene (6 bases). This CDR3 comprises 14 residues. The germline CDR1 and CDR2 sequences are MDHEN and SYDVKM. Trimming took 6 bases from V and 6 from J, leaving 15 bases between them.

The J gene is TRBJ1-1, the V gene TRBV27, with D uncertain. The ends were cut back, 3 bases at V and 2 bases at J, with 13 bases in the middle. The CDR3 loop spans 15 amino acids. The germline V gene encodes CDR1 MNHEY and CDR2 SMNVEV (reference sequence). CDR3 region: CASSFVSPLNTEAFF. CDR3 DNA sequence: TGTGCCAGCAGTTTCGTATCGCCCTTAAACACTGAAGCTTTCTTT.

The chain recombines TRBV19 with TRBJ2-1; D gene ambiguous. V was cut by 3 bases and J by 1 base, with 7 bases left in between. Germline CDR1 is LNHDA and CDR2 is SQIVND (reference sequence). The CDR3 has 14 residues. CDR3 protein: CASSIPGSYNEQFF. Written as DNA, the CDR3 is TGTGCCAGTAGTATCCCCGGGTCCTACAATGAGCAGTTCTTC.